Detailed here is one T cell receptor (beta chain). The target antigen is unknown. Germline CDR1 SGHTS, CDR2 YDEGEE. The CDR3 has 16 amino acids. Trimming left V 6 bases short and J 0 bases short, with 16 bases between. The data are from a study of shared clonotypes between healthy human individuals. Findings and limits, study-wide: Memory subsets generally showed smaller estimated richness than naive subsets did. Incomplete sequencing of sorted subsets was indicated by rarefaction despite large depth.

The authors ran the assay at deep level. This table comes from immunoSEQ multiplex PCR, and its TCRdb copy is limited to in-frame clones, with some not included. Of over a million clones detected, approximately 98% appear once; the ten largest clones hold 0.45%. The chain recombines TRBV5-8 with TRBJ2-1; the D gene is possibly TRBD2 (6 bases). Sequenced: naive CD4+ T cells sorted from blood. Subset defined: CD45RA+ positively selected. The source is a man between 25 and 39 years old in good health. The CDR3 is CASTHRRGGSYNEQFF. Here the CDR3 DNA reads TGTGCCAGCACCCACCGTCGGGGAGGCTCCTACAATGAGCAGTTCTTC.